This T cell receptor beta chain appears in the sequencing data of a study of human T cells and chemical hapten exposure. Study details: Reading of the patch tests, which applied 0.01% DPC to the upper back, occurred at 6 days. Study-level points and caveats: There were significantly more large CDR3 similarity clusters among expanded TCRs than among controls. Following DPC sensitization, TCRs present above 1 in 1000 frequency showed no change.

V lost 7 bases, J lost 2 bases, and 15 bases lay in between. This CDR3 region has 15 residues. CDR1 is MDHEN, CDR2 SYDVKM, per germline. In this sample, this clonotype turned up many times. Its matching antigen is unknown. Noted time point: pre-sensitization, week 0. The treatment is: therapeutic diphenylcyclopropenone sensitization with weekly scalp DPC. Total RNA was extracted from unfractionated whole blood. TCRdb recomputed calls from the RACE reads with MiXCR, one row per CDR3 protein. The sample carries some 250,000 distinct CDR3 sequences, just under 8% recorded once. This clonotype was sampled from a man between 18 and 29 years old with alopecia areata. Some clones in this sample may be carry-over from other donors' samples. The chain employs TRBV28 and TRBJ1-5; D might be TRBD1 (5 bases). Sample: whole blood, taken in connection with sensitization to the hapten diphenylcyclopropenone (DPC). CDR3 amino acids: CASIPGSDGNQPQHF. DNA for the CDR3: TGTGCCAGCATACCAGGGTCGGATGGCAATCAGCCCCAGCATTTT.